The 6 T cell receptor beta chains given below trace back to one sample, sequenced in a study of cytomegalovirus exposure and HLA in healthy donors. PCR primers comprised 60 Vbeta and 13 Jbeta primers. Generated by immunoSEQ multiplex PCR, the TCRdb table keeps only in-frame clones and is missing some. The sample shows 150,000 to 200,000 clones, approximately 71% of them seen only once. The sequencing input was PBMCs. The source is a girl between 5 and 17 years old in good health and CMV-seronegative.

The rearrangement uses TRBV28 and TRBJ1-1; D not resolved. The CDR3 length is 11 residues. The V end lost 3 bases, the J end lost 13 bases, and 12 bases lay between the germline ends. Germline values: CDR1 MDHEN, CDR2 SYDVKM. DNA of the CDR3: TGTGCCAGCAGTTTGGCGGGGTCCCATTTCTTT. Translation: CASSLAGSHFF.

This clone has a single count. The CDR3 DNA reads as TGTGCCAGCAGCTATAGCGGGGGAGCCTACGAGCAGTACTTC. Protein sequence: CASSYSGGAYEQYF. V and J are TRBV7-3 and TRBJ2-7; 9 nucleotides line up with TRBD2. The CDR3 sequence is 14 residues long. Germline CDR1 reads SGHTA; CDR2 reads FQGTGA. V gave up 4 bases and J gave up 2 bases; unmatched junction bases: 3.

This clone was picked up a small number of times. This chain links TRBV7-5 with TRBJ1-1. TRBV7-5 is described as a pseudogene. The CDR3 extends over 14 amino acids. The CDR3 DNA is TGTGCCAGAAGCCTCCGGGTAGAGAACACTGAAGCTTTCTTT. Its translation: CARSLRVENTEAFF.

This clone was detected only a few times. The chain carries TRBV7-2 and TRBJ1-5, with 7 nucleotides matching TRBD1. The CDR3 spans 15 residues. Germline trimming cut 0 bases from V and 5 bases from J; bases unmatched to any gene: 4. CDR1 and CDR2 (germline): SGHTA, FQGNSA. The CDR3 loop is CASSLALQGDQPQHF. The CDR3 region has the DNA TGTGCCAGCAGCTTAGCCCTCCAGGGGGATCAGCCCCAGCATTTT. The complete variable domain, with remaining parts taken from reference TRBV7-2 and TRBJ1-5, reads GAGVSQSPSNKVTEKGKDVELRCDPISGHTALYWYRQSLGQGLEFLIYFQGNSAPDKSGLPSDRFSAERTGGSVSTLTIQRTQQEDSAVYLCASSLALQGDQPQHFGDGTRLSIL.

This clone has only one observation. The genes are TRBV4-1 and TRBJ2-3, with D possibly being TRBD2 (7 bases). V shed 1 base and J shed 1 base, with 12 bases lying between them. Germline V gene lookup returns CDR1 MGHRA and CDR2 YSYEKL. The CDR3 runs 16 residues. The CDR3: CASSQVAGAGTDTQYF. The CDR3 DNA is TGCGCCAGCAGCCAAGTCGCGGGGGCGGGCACAGATACGCAGTATTTT.

This clone appeared once. This chain uses TRBV10-3 with TRBJ1-1; unclear D gene. Germline V gene lookup returns CDR1 ENHRY and CDR2 SYGVKD. V dropped 7 bases and J dropped 4 bases, with 13 bases sitting between them. The CDR3 has 13 residues. CDR3 DNA sequence: TGTGCCATCACCCCGACATACGGCACTGAAGCTTTCTTT. It is translated as CAITPTYGTEAFF.